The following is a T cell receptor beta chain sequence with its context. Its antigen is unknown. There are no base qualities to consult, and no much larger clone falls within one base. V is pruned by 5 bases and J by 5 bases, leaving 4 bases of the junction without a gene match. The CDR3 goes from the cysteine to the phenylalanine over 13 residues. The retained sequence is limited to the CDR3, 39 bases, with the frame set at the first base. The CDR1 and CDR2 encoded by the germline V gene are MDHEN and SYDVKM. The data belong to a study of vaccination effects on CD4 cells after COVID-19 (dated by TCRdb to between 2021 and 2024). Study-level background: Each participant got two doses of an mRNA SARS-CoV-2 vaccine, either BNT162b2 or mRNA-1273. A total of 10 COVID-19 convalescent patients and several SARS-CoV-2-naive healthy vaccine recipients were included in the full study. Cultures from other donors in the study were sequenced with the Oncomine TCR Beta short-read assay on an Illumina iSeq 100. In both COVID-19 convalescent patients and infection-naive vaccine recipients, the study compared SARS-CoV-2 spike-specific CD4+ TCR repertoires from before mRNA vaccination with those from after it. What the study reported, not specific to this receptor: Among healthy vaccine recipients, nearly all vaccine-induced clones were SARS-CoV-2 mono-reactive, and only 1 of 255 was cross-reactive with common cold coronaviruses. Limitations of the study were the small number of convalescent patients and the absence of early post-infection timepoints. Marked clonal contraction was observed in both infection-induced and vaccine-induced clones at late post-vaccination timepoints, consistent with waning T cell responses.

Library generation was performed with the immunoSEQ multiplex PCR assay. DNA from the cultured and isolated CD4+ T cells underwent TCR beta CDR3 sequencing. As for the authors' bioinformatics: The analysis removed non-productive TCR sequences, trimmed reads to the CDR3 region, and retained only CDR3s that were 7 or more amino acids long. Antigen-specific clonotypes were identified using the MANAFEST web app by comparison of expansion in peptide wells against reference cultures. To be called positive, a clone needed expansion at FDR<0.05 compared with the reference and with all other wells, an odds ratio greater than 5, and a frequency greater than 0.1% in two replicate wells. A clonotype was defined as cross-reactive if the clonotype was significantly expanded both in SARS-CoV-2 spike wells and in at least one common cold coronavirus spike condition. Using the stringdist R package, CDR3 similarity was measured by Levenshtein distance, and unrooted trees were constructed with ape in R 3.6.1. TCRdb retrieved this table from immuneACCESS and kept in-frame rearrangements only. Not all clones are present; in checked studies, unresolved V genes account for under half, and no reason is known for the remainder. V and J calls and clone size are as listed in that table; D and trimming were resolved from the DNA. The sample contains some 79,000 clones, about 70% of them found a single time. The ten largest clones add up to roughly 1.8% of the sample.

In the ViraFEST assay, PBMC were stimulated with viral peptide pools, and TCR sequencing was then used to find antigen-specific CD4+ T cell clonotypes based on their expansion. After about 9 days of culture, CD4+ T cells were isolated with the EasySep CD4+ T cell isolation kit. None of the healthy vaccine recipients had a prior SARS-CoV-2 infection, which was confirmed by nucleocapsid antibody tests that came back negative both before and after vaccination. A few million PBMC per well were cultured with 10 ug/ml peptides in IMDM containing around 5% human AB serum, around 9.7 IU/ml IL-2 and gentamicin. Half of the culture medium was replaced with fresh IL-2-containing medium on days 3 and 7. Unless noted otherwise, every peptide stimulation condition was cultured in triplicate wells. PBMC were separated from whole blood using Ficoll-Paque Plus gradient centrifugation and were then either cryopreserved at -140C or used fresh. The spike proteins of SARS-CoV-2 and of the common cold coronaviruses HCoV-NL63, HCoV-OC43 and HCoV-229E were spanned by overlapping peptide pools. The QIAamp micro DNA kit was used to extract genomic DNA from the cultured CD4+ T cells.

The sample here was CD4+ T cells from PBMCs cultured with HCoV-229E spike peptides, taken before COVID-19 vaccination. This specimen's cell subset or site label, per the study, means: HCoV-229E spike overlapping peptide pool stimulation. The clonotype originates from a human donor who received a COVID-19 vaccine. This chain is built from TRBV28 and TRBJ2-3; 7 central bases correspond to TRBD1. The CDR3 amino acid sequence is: CASSLRTGDTQYF. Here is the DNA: TGTGCCAGCAGTCTTAGGACAGGAGATACGCAGTATTTT.